This is a list of T cell receptor beta chains from one sample in a study of blood T cell repertoires in COVID-19. Using immunoSEQ multiplex PCR, the repertoire was profiled, and TCRdb retains in-frame clones only, with some absent. The table lists 190,000 or so clones, 70% to 90% of them singletons. The sequencing sample was made of PBMCs or T cells enriched from blood (not recorded which). These receptors originate from a woman in her twenties or thirties who had been exposed to COVID-19. The CDR3 runs from the conserved cysteine through the conserved F or W. The D gene is left open where the match is weak. Not every row has a clone size; where given, it reads once, few, many or a size class.

abundance	d_gene	len	v_gene	j_gene	CDR3nt	CDR3aa
-	-	16	TRBV11-3	TRBJ2-7	TGTGCCAGCAGCTACCTGCGGACTGACCGAACCTACGAGCAGTACTTC	CASSYLRTDRTYEQYF
-	TRBD1	14	TRBV10-3	TRBJ1-1	TGTGCCATCAGGTCAGGGGGTCCCAACACTGAAGCTTTCTTT	CAIRSGGPNTEAFF
-	-	14	TRBV4-1	TRBJ1-2	TGCGCCAGCAGCCAAGACGCAGGGGTAAGCGGCTACACCTTC	CASSQDAGVSGYTF
-	-	12	TRBV30	TRBJ1-2	TGTGCCTGGAGTCTGACCGCGGTTGGCTACACCTTC	CAWSLTAVGYTF
-	TRBD1	14	TRBV18	TRBJ2-7	TGTGCCAGCTCACCCGGGACAGCCTCCTACGAGCAGTACTTC	CASSPGTASYEQYF
-	TRBD1	15	TRBV9	TRBJ2-5	TGTGCCAGCAGCGTAGTCGGACAGGGGAGAGAGACCCAGTACTTC	CASSVVGQGRETQYF
-	TRBD1	16	TRBV7-3	TRBJ2-1	TGTGCCAGCAGCTTACTTCCCTCGGACAGGGAACATGAGCAGTTCTTC	CASSLLPSDREHEQFF
once	-	16	TRBV4-1	TRBJ1-3	TGCGCCAGCAGCCAAGATTGGGGGGTCTCTGGAAACACCATATATTTT	CASSQDWGVSGNTIYF
-	-	17	TRBV6-1	TRBJ1-3	TGTGCCAGCAGTGAATACGCGACAGGCCGAAATGGAAACACCATATATTTT	CASSEYATGRNGNTIYF
-	-	14	TRBV29-1	TRBJ1-1	TGCAGCGTGGGGGACCGGGGGTGGGGCACTGAAGCTTTCTTT	CSVGDRGWGTEAFF
few	-	16	TRBV7-6	TRBJ2-1	TGTGCCAGCAGCCTAGCTCGGGCTCCTACTGGGAGTGAGCAGTTCTTC	CASSLARAPTGSEQFF
-	-	14	TRBV19	TRBJ1-5	TGTGCCAGTAGTATCAGGGATAGCAATCAGCCCCAGCATTTT	CASSIRDSNQPQHF
-	-	14	TRBV24-1	TRBJ1-5	TGTGCCACCAGTGATGCTAAACAGAATCAGCCCCAGCATTTT	CATSDAKQNQPQHF
-	-	15	TRBV7-9	TRBJ1-4	TGTGCCAGCAGCTCCCTCGCGGAGACTAATGAAAAACTGTTTTTT	CASSSLAETNEKLFF
-	TRBD2	17	TRBV9	TRBJ2-1	TGTGCCAGCAGCCTCGGGACTAGCGGGGGGTCGGGCAATGAGCAGTTCTTC	CASSLGTSGGSGNEQFF
-	-	16	TRBV11-2	TRBJ2-1	TGTGCCAGCAGCTCCTTTCCCCCTCGGTCCTACAATGAGCAGTTCTTC	CASSSFPPRSYNEQFF
once	-	17	TRBV2	TRBJ1-6	TGTGCCAGCAGTGAAGGGTCCCATCTAGAATATAATTCACCCCTCCACTTT	CASSEGSHLEYNSPLHF
-	-	15	TRBV27	TRBJ1-5	TGTGCCAGCAGCCGGTCATCTTACCGCAATCAGCCCCAGCATTTT	CASSRSSYRNQPQHF
-	TRBD2	13	TRBV5-1	TRBJ2-3	TGCGCCAGCATAAGCGGGGACACAGATACGCAGTATTTT	CASISGDTDTQYF
-	-	13	TRBV11-3	TRBJ2-3	TGTGCCAGCATAGGGAGAAACACAGATACGCAGTATTTT	CASIGRNTDTQYF
many	TRBD1	15	TRBV6-5	TRBJ2-7	TGTGCCAGCAGTTTTGAACAGGGGACGTCCTACGAGCAGTACTTC	CASSFEQGTSYEQYF
-	-	16	TRBV10-3	TRBJ2-7	TGTGCCATCAGTGACTCACAGGTAATCACCCCTTACGAGCAGTACTTC	CAISDSQVITPYEQYF
-	TRBD1	13	TRBV6-6	TRBJ2-7	TGTGCCAGCAGTTACCGGGACAGCGGCGAGCAGTACTTC	CASSYRDSGEQYF
-	TRBD1	15	TRBV4-1	TRBJ1-6	TGCGCCAGCAGCCAGGACAGGGGGGATCATTCACCCCTCCACTTT	CASSQDRGDHSPLHF
-	-	14	TRBV11-2	TRBJ2-2	TGTGCCAGCAGCTTAGTACGGTACACCGGGGAGCTGTTTTTT	CASSLVRYTGELFF
-	-	14	TRBV11-2	TRBJ1-1	TGTGCCAGCAGCGTTAGCAGGGGAGTCGGTGTAGCTTTCTTT	CASSVSRGVGVAFF
once	-	15	TRBV19	TRBJ2-1	TGTGCCAGTAGTATATTGTTCCGGGGGTACAATGAGCAGTTCTTC	CASSILFRGYNEQFF
many	TRBD1	16	TRBV7-2	TRBJ1-2	TGTGCCAGCAGCTTAGAGAACAGGGGGCCTAACTATGGCTACACCTTC	CASSLENRGPNYGYTF
-	TRBD1	15	TRBV2	TRBJ2-7	TGTGCCAGCTCTCAGCCCACAGGGGGGTCCTACGAGCAGTACTTC	CASSQPTGGSYEQYF
-	-	11	TRBV19	TRBJ1-3	TGTGCCAGTATGACTGTCGGAGGCATATATTTT	CASMTVGGIYF
-	-	17	TRBV5-1	TRBJ2-6	TGCGCCAGCAGGGGGCTCTCCCCCCTCTCTGGGGCCAACGTCCTGACTTTC	CASRGLSPLSGANVLTF